Below, one TCR beta chain is given with its context. As yet, its antigen is unknown. This CDR3 region has 15 residues. V dropped 7 bases and J dropped 0 bases, with 15 bases sitting between them. Germline-derived CDR1 and CDR2 are MNHEY and SVGAGI. The method was immunoSEQ multiplex PCR; TCRdb's version includes in-frame clones alone and lacks a portion of them. The profile covers tens of thousands of clones, with around nine tenths appearing a single time and roughly 1.2% taken by the ten largest. The data stem from a study of T cell responses to AZD1222 COVID-19 vaccine. Study-wide points: Baseline seropositives among AZD1222 recipients totaled only five or six. Donors in the cohort were predominantly white British and more often female, and clonal diversity was possibly underestimated.

Researchers grouped second doses given at about 4 or about 12 weeks into one pool. Sequencing used peripheral blood, obtained 28 days after the second AZD1222 dose. The chain joins TRBV6-5 to TRBJ1-1; D remains ambiguous. This receptor was obtained from an adult who received the AZD1222 COVID-19 vaccine. The CDR3, as DNA: TGTGCCAGCAACCACCTAACACGCTTGAACACTGAAGCTTTCTTT. This sequence encodes CASNHLTRLNTEAFF.